This TCR beta chain was sequenced during a study of T cell clones after liver transplantation. Across the study: Until 12-24 months post-transplant, subjects got standard immunosuppression and no induction.

Germline loops: CDR1 SQVTM, CDR2 ANQGSEA. The CDR3 loop spans 13 amino acids. V was cut by 6 bases and J by 3 bases, with 12 bases left in between. Assay: immunoSEQ multiplex PCR; the TCRdb copy retains only in-frame clones and omits some. The sample holds fewer than 65,000 clones, roughly nine tenths seen once. This TCR was sampled from a human patient who received a liver transplant. Certain T cells may be donor cells from the graft. The genes are TRBV29-1 and TRBJ1-3; the D gene is possibly TRBD1 (5 bases). The sample was CD8+ T cells from blood, taken 12 months after liver transplant. DNA of the CDR3: TGCAGCGTGAAAACAGGTTTTGGAAACACCATATATTTT. This encodes CSVKTGFGNTIYF.